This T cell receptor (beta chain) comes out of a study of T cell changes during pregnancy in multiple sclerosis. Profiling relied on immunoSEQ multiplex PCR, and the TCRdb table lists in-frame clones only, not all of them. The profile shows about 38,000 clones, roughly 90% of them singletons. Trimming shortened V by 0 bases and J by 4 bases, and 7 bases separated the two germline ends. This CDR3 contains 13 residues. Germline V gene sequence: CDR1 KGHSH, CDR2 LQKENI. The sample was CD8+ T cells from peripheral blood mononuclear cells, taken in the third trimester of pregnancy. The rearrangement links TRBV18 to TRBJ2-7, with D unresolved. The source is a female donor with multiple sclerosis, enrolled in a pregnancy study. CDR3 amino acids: CASSPPSGYEQYF. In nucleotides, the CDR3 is TGTGCCAGCTCACCACCTTCCGGGTACGAGCAGTACTTC.